A single sample is the source of the 7 T cell receptor beta chains below, sequenced in a study of T-cell memory formation after mild COVID-19. Each CDR3 protein gets one entry after TCRdb re-called the 5' RACE reads with MiXCR. The data contain roughly 500,000 distinct CDR3 sequences, around 20% of them singletons. Sequences were obtained from PBMCs or a T cell subset sorted from them (not recorded which). All receptors come from an adult woman who had mild COVID-19 (a few samples of this study predate the infection). Cell type and time point are not known.

This clonotype was counted a few times. V gene TRBV5-1 combines with J gene TRBJ2-7; D not certain. The germline V gene has CDR1 SGHRS and CDR2 YFSETQ. The CDR3 has 11 residues. Trimming took off 5 bases at V and 6 bases at J, with 9 bases between the two ends. The CDR3, as DNA: TGCGCCAGCAGTTGGAACACCGAGCAGTACTTC. Translation gives CASSWNTEQYF.

This clonotype was observed a handful of times. The rearrangement uses TRBV5-1 and TRBJ1-4; D unclear. The V end was cut by 4 bases, the J end by 8 bases, with 21 bases between. Germline V gene data show CDR1 as SGHRS and CDR2 as YFSETQ. The CDR3 is 16 amino acids. The CDR3 region has the DNA TGCGCCAGCAGCGCCTTTGGGCCCCCTCCCGGGGAAAAACTGTTTTTT. This encodes CASSAFGPPPGEKLFF. The full variable domain, with the rest looked up from reference TRBV5-1 and TRBJ1-4, is KAGVTQTPRYLIKTRGQQVTLSCSPISGHRSVSWYQQTPGQGLQFLFEYFSETQRNKGNFPGRFSGRQFSNSRSEMNVSTLELGDSALYLCASSAFGPPPGEKLFFGSGTQLSVL.

The chain carries TRBV29-1 and TRBJ2-5; D may be TRBD2 (6 bases). Germline loops: CDR1 SQVTM, CDR2 ANQGSEA. The CDR3 covers 18 residues. Trimming left V 5 bases short and J 7 bases short, with 32 bases between. This CDR3 is CSVFKLGTPIGVGRTQYF. The DNA for the CDR3 is TGCAGCGTTTTTAAATTAGGGACTCCCATCGGAGTTGGAAGGACCCAGTACTTC.

This clonotype was counted a few times. V gene TRBV7-8 combines with J gene TRBJ2-5; TRBD2 aligns across 10 bases. The CDR3 contains 16 residues. Trimming removed 2 bases from V and 4 bases from J; junction bases left unmatched: 7. Per the germline V gene, CDR1 is SGHVS and CDR2 is FQNEAQ. The CDR3: CASSLIQAGGRETQYF. CDR3 sequence (DNA): TGTGCCAGCAGCTTAATCCAAGCGGGGGGGCGAGAGACCCAGTACTTC.

This chain uses TRBV20-1 with TRBJ2-3; tentatively, D is TRBD2 (6 bases). Per germline, CDR1 DFQATT and CDR2 SNEGSKA (reference sequence). The CDR3 extends over 15 amino acids. Trimming took 6 bases from V and 2 from J, leaving 18 bases between them. CDR3 DNA: TGCAGTGCCCCCCAGCGCCAGCGGGCCACAGATACGCAGTATTTT. Translated: CSAPQRQRATDTQYF.

At least ten counts were recorded for this clonotype. The rearrangement joins TRBV7-3 to TRBJ2-1; 8 bases align to TRBD1. Germline V gene data show CDR1 as SGHTA and CDR2 as FQGTGA. The trim removed 5 bases at V and 8 bases at J, leaving 8 bases unmatched. The CDR3 sequence is 14 residues long. CDR3 DNA sequence: TGTGCCAGCAGCCCATGGGACAGGAGCGATGAGCAGTTCTTC. Its protein is CASSPWDRSDEQFF.

V gene TRBV6-5 combines with J gene TRBJ2-7; possible D gene TRBD1, 6 bases. This CDR3 contains 14 residues. V gave up 4 bases and J gave up 5 bases, with 15 bases separating them. Germline V gene sequence: CDR1 MNHEY, CDR2 SVGAGI. The CDR3 region is CASSWAGVADEQYF. The CDR3 DNA sequence: TGTGCCAGCAGTTGGGCAGGGGTTGCGGACGAGCAGTACTTC.